This TCR beta chain is from a study of blood T cell repertoires in COVID-19. In the study overall: In each case, the material was cDNA or gDNA derived from T cells, B-cell-depleted T cells, or PBMCs.

The table lists this clone with a few counts. The germline V gene encodes CDR1 LGHNA and CDR2 YNFKEQ. The CDR3 runs to 16 residues. V was clipped by 2 bases and J by 10 bases; unmatched bases: 10. Original data processing: Estimated nucleated cell counts came from reference gene primer amplification. Only in-frame clones appear in the TCRdb table, and some are missing; sequencing was by immunoSEQ multiplex PCR. That table furnishes V, J and clone size, whereas the DNA furnished D and trimming. The sample records roughly 150,000 clones, about four fifths being singletons. Clinical histories supplied by participants themselves formed the basis of cohort assignment. Recovered participants had two consecutive negative NP/OP PCR tests, healthcare professional clearance, or symptom resolution.

The sequenced sample was PBMCs or T cells enriched from blood (not recorded which). This chain links TRBV4-2 with TRBJ1-6, with 8 nucleotides matching TRBD1. The sequence was obtained from a woman aged 55-69 years who had recovered from COVID-19. The CDR3 DNA sequence: TGTGCCAGCAGCCAACGCAGGGGGCCGGGGGAGTCACCCCTCCACTTT. This gives the protein CASSQRRGPGESPLHF.